These 24 T cell receptor beta chains were all obtained from the same sample, sequenced in a study of T cells expressing NK-cell markers. TCRdb re-analyzed the 5' RACE reads; it lists each CDR3 protein once, without DNA. The table for this sample gives approximately 170,000 distinct CDR3 sequences. Specimen: blood T cells: a sorted CD56 or NKG2C T cell subset, CD4+ or CD8+ T cells, or bulk PBMC T cells (not recorded which). These receptors all stem from a man aged 18 to 69 in good health.

V usage is TRBV19 and J usage is TRBJ2-5; TCRdb's D call of TRBD1 is untestable without DNA. The germline CDR1 and CDR2 sequences are LNHDA and SQIVND (reference sequence). The CDR3 is 14 residues long. CDR3 sequence reads: CASSILGELETQYF.

The V gene is TRBV11-1, the J gene TRBJ1-6. The CDR3 contains 14 residues. Germline V gene lookup returns CDR1 SGHAT and CDR2 FQDESV (reference sequence). The CDR3 is CASSSRGLNSPLHF.

J is TRBJ1-5 and V is TRBV20-1. CDR3 length equals 12 residues. The germline CDR1 and CDR2 sequences are DFQATT and SNEGSKA (reference sequence). The CDR3 loop reads CSAGGEGQPQHF.

The CDR3 protein is CASSFLAGGLPSYEQYF. The chain has TRBV5-6 and TRBJ2-7; there is no DNA to check the TCRdb D call of TRBD2. Germline V gene lookup returns CDR1 SGHDT and CDR2 YYEEEE. The CDR3 spans 17 residues.

The chain employs TRBV20-1 and TRBJ2-3. CDR3 length: 14 residues. CDR1 DFQATT and CDR2 SNEGSKA come from the germline V gene (reference sequence). CDR3 amino acids: CSAASGQYTDTQYF.

J is TRBJ2-1 and V is TRBV7-9. This CDR3 is 16 amino acids long. The germline gives CDR1 SEHNR, CDR2 FQNEAQ (reference sequence). CDR3: CASSSAFGVSYNEQFF.

The chain links TRBV7-9 to TRBJ2-5; TCRdb's D call, TRBD1, is unchecked because there is no DNA. Germline lookup yields CDR1 SEHNR and CDR2 FQNEAQ (reference sequence). The CDR3 spans 14 residues. CDR3 amino acids: CASSWDGDQETQYF.

V and J are TRBV13 and TRBJ1-2; the D gene TCRdb calls, TRBD1, cannot be checked with no DNA. The CDR3 covers 16 residues. Germline V gene data show CDR1 as PRHDT and CDR2 as FYEKMQ (reference sequence). CDR3 sequence reads: CASSLGLDRTNYGYTF.

The CDR3 here is CASPRGSDTQYF. This sequence joins TRBV14 and TRBJ2-3; TCRdb calls TRBD1, which cannot be checked without DNA. The CDR3 is made up of 12 amino acids. Germline CDR1 and CDR2: SGHDN and FVKESK.

The CDR3 sequence is CASSHDTSEDEQFF. The rearrangement uses TRBV4-1 and TRBJ2-1; TCRdb's D call of TRBD2 is untestable without DNA. CDR1 MGHRA and CDR2 YSYEKL come from the germline V gene. CDR3 length: 14 amino acids.

This chain joins TRBV12-3 or TRBV12-4 and TRBJ2-7; TCRdb returns TRBD2, unconfirmable since there is no DNA. CDR3 length equals 14 residues. CDR3: CASTIGSGSYEQYF.

This chain joins TRBV6-2 or TRBV6-3 and TRBJ2-1. Germline-derived CDR1 and CDR2 are MNHEY and SVGEGT. The CDR3 is 16 residues long. The CDR3 sequence: CASGLGPDRPYNEQFF.

The CDR3 sequence: CASSYVLGDQPQHF. This chain uses TRBV12-3 or TRBV12-4 with TRBJ1-5; TCRdb picks TRBD1, but there is no DNA to check that call. This CDR3 comprises 14 residues.

The chain combines TRBV9 with TRBJ2-1; the TCRdb D gene call, TRBD2, has no DNA to confirm it. This CDR3 has 16 residues. Germline CDR1 SGDLS, CDR2 YYNGEE. The CDR3 spells CASSAGLAGAYNEQFF.

The chain is built from TRBV6-5 and TRBJ2-5; absent DNA, TCRdb's TRBD2 call cannot be checked. The length of the CDR3 is 18 residues. From germline, CDR1 is MNHEY and CDR2 SVGAGI. The CDR3 protein is CASSYPKHGTSALETQYF.

The rearrangement links TRBV6-5 to TRBJ2-5; without DNA, the TCRdb call of TRBD1 cannot be checked. From germline, CDR1 is MNHEY and CDR2 SVGAGI. This CDR3 region has 14 residues. The CDR3 here is CASSYFGERETQYF.

The chain couples TRBV12-3 or TRBV12-4 to TRBJ2-5; no DNA is available, so the TRBD1 call from TCRdb remains unchecked. The CDR3 consists of 15 residues. CDR3 sequence reads: CASSSSGGGQETQYF.

This chain uses TRBV2 with TRBJ2-1; TCRdb reports TRBD2, a call that lacks DNA to check it against. This CDR3 spans 14 amino acids. The germline gives CDR1 SNHLY, CDR2 FYNNEI. The CDR3 region is CASSDIAGDNEQFF.

The CDR3 region is CASSHPRGSREDTQYF. V usage is TRBV7-9 and J usage is TRBJ2-3; without DNA, the TCRdb call of TRBD1 cannot be checked. Germline V gene sequence: CDR1 SEHNR, CDR2 FQNEAQ (reference sequence). The CDR3 extends over 16 amino acids.

This chain connects TRBV28 to TRBJ1-1. The germline gives CDR1 MDHEN, CDR2 SYDVKM. The CDR3 is 14 amino acids. The CDR3: CASSSGHWNTEAFF.

CDR3 protein: CASSYGRGNIQYF. The V and J genes are TRBV6-5 and TRBJ2-4. This CDR3 has 13 residues. Germline CDR1 reads MNHEY; CDR2 reads SVGAGI.

V gene TRBV9 combines with J gene TRBJ2-2; TCRdb indicates TRBD1, and absent DNA this call remains unverified. The CDR3 totals 15 residues. Germline CDR1 reads SGDLS; CDR2 reads YYNGEE. CDR3 sequence: CASSATQGFTGELFF.

V usage is TRBV13 and J usage is TRBJ2-1; the TRBD2 assignment by TCRdb is unverifiable without DNA. The CDR3 totals 17 residues. The V gene's germline CDR1 is PRHDT and CDR2 FYEKMQ (reference sequence). CDR3: CASSPRDYPQNANEQFF.

V usage is TRBV12-3 or TRBV12-4 and J usage is TRBJ2-7; TCRdb reports TRBD2, a call that lacks DNA to check it against. CDR3 length: 16 amino acids. The CDR3 protein is CASSPGTSGFSYEQYF.